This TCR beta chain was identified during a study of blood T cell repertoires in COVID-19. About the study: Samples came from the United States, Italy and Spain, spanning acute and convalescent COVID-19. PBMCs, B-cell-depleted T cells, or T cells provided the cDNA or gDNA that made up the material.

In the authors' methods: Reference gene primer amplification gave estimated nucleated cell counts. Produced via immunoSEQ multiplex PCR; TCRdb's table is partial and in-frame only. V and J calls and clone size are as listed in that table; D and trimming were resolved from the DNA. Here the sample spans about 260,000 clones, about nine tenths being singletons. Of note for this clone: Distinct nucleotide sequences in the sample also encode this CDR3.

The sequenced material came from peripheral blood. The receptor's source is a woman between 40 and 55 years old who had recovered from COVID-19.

CDR3 protein: CASSLGLGGNEKLFF. CDR3 in DNA: TGTGCCAGCAGCTTAGGCCTCGGTGGTAATGAAAAACTGTTTTTT. This chain connects TRBV13 to TRBJ1-4; no clear D. V was clipped by 0 bases and J by 4 bases, with 9 bases between them. This CDR3 contains 15 residues. Germline CDR1 reads PRHDT; CDR2 reads FYEKMQ (reference sequence).